This TCR beta chain was found in a study of cytomegalovirus exposure and HLA in healthy donors. Overall study findings and caveats: The study flagged around 160 TCR beta chains as cytomegalovirus-associated. Sequencing had likely introduced a cluster of highly shared sequence variants as an artifact. The later analysis indicated that the majority of CMV-associated TCR beta chains appeared HLA-restricted.

The PCR was carried out with 60 Vbeta primers and 13 Jbeta primers. In the authors' methods: About 88 million unique TCR beta chains, roughly 11 million of them shared, were counted by a later analysis. TCRdb's copy holds only in-frame clones and misses some; the assay was immunoSEQ multiplex PCR. D and trimming come from the DNA, and the V and J calls and clone size come from that table. The repertoire holds tens of thousands of clones, with roughly four fifths as singletons. This clone has just one count. Its antigen is not known. V dropped 8 bases and J dropped 3; count of bases not matched to a gene: 10. In germline, CDR1 is MGHRA, CDR2 YSYEKL. The CDR3 extends over 15 amino acids.

This receptor was obtained from a woman in her twenties or thirties in good health and CMV-seropositive. Sequencing was performed on PBMCs. The J gene is TRBJ2-3, the V gene TRBV4-1; 8 positions match TRBD1. CDR3 nucleotides: TGCGCCAGCGGCGACAGGGGCATAGCTACAGATACGCAGTATTTT. This sequence encodes CASGDRGIATDTQYF.